One and the same sample provided the 2 T cell receptor beta chains below, sequenced in a study of blood T cell repertoires in COVID-19. Assay: immunoSEQ multiplex PCR; the TCRdb copy retains only in-frame clones and omits some. The data hold fewer than 150,000 clones, with around 89% observed a single time. Sequencing input: peripheral blood. The receptors were gathered from a woman older than 75 with acute or convalescent COVID-19.

This sequence joins TRBV20-1 and TRBJ1-1; 8 bases map to TRBD1. From germline, CDR1 is DFQATT and CDR2 SNEGSKA (reference sequence). With 8 bases clipped from V and 11 bases from J, the junction kept 10 bases outside the gene matches. The CDR3 consists of 11 residues. CDR3 bases: TGCAGTATCCGGGACAGGCCTCAGGCTTTCTTT. It codes for CSIRDRPQAFF.

The V call is TRBV18, the J call TRBJ1-1; no definite D call. Germline loops: CDR1 KGHSH, CDR2 LQKENI. V lost 3 bases and J 0 bases, leaving 14 bases between the germline ends. The CDR3 spans 16 residues. The CDR3 region is CASSPSILFLNTEAFF. The CDR3, as DNA: TGTGCCAGCTCACCTAGTATCTTGTTTCTGAACACTGAAGCTTTCTTT.